The 30 T cell receptor beta chains presented below share a single source sample, sequenced in a study of blood T cell repertoires in COVID-19. Clones were read by immunoSEQ multiplex PCR, and TCRdb kept only the in-frame ones, dropping some. The repertoire holds some 350,000 clones, 91% seen once, with less than 3.5% in the top ten. The sequenced material came from peripheral blood. The origin of the receptors is a woman aged 18-30 years who had recovered from COVID-19.

The chain links TRBV5-4 to TRBJ2-1; TRBD2 matches 9 bases. Germline trimming cut 0 bases from V and 8 bases from J; bases unmatched to any gene: 9. The CDR3 is 16 amino acids. Per the germline V gene, CDR1 is SGHNT and CDR2 is YYREEE (reference sequence). DNA of the CDR3: TGTGCCAGCAGCTTGGCCGTTAGCGGGAGTGACGATGAGCAGTTCTTC. This sequence encodes CASSLAVSGSDDEQFF.

This clone has a single count. The chain recombines TRBV7-8 with TRBJ1-1; 8 bases map to TRBD1. CDR1 is SGHVS and CDR2 is FQNEAQ in the germline V gene. The CDR3 has 15 residues. Trimming took 5 bases from V and 3 from J; bases not matched to a gene: 8. The CDR3 sequence: CASSTQGAWDTEAFF. Written as DNA, the CDR3 is TGTGCCAGCAGCACCCAGGGGGCGTGGGACACTGAAGCTTTCTTT.

This chain connects TRBV11-2 to TRBJ2-5; D is perhaps TRBD1 (5 bases). The germline V gene encodes CDR1 SGHAT and CDR2 FQNNGV. The V end was cut by 4 bases, the J end by 5 bases, with 5 bases between. CDR3 length: 11 amino acids. The chain's CDR3 is CASSWGETQYF. CDR3 nucleotide sequence: TGTGCCAGCAGCTGGGGCGAGACCCAGTACTTC.

The chain uses TRBV3-1 (or the pseudogene TRBV3-2) and TRBJ2-1; 7 positions match TRBD2. Germline-derived CDR1 and CDR2 are LGHDT and YNNKEL (reference sequence). The CDR3 sequence is 16 residues long. Trimming removed 4 bases from V and 4 bases from J; junction bases left unmatched: 10. DNA for the CDR3: TGTGCCAGCAGCCTTCGAGCGGGAATGGGGTACAATGAGCAGTTCTTC. Encoded protein: CASSLRAGMGYNEQFF.

V is TRBV18 and J is TRBJ1-6, with TRBD1 identical over 9 bases. CDR1 is KGHSH, CDR2 LQKENI, per germline. The ends lost 5 bases at V and 4 bases at J; junction bases unmatched: 6. This CDR3 is built from 16 residues. CDR3 bases: TGTGCCAGCTCAGGCGGGACAGGGATTTATAATTCACCCCTCCACTTT. It specifies CASSGGTGIYNSPLHF. The full variable domain, rest sourced from reference TRBV18 and TRBJ1-6, is NAGVMQNPRHLVRRRGQEARLRCSPMKGHSHVYWYRQLPEEGLKFMVYLQKENIIDESGMPKERFSAEFPKEGPSILRIQQVVRGDSAAYFCASSGGTGIYNSPLHFGNGTRLTVT.

The V gene is TRBV20-1, the J gene TRBJ2-1, with TRBD2 identical over 13 bases. V dropped 3 bases and J dropped 8; count of bases not matched to a gene: 4. CDR1 is DFQATT, CDR2 SNEGSKA, per germline (reference sequence). This CDR3 contains 14 residues. The CDR3 protein is CSASTSGRADEQFF. Here the CDR3 DNA reads TGCAGTGCTAGTACTAGCGGGAGGGCCGATGAGCAGTTCTTC.

This clone was seen only a few times. The chain recombines TRBV7-2 with TRBJ2-2; D possibly corresponds to TRBD2 (5 bases). Trimming took off 5 bases at V and 3 bases at J, with 13 bases between the two ends. Looked up from germline, CDR1 is SGHTA and CDR2 is FQGNSA. The CDR3 has 15 amino acids. The CDR3, as DNA: TGTGCCAGCAGCCCTCGGAGGTCGTACACCGGGGAGCTGTTTTTT. Translated, it gives CASSPRRSYTGELFF.

The rearrangement links TRBV11-3 to TRBJ2-1; 14 bases match TRBD2. CDR3 length: 15 residues. Trimming removed 5 bases from V and 7 bases from J; junction bases left unmatched: 4. CDR1 is SGHNT, CDR2 YENEEA, per germline. The CDR3 region has the DNA TGTGCCAGCAGCCCTGGGACTAGCGGGAGTAATGAGCAGTTCTTC. Protein: CASSPGTSGSNEQFF.

The chain carries TRBV6-1 and TRBJ2-2, with D unclear. The V gene's germline CDR1 is MNHNS and CDR2 SASEGT. The CDR3 sequence is 14 residues long. With 3 bases removed from V and 3 bases from J, the gap between germline ends came to 8 bases. The CDR3 region is CASSDLGYTGELFF. The CDR3 DNA reads as TGTGCCAGCAGTGACCTAGGATACACCGGGGAGCTGTTTTTT.

The gene calls are TRBV12-3 or TRBV12-4 and TRBJ1-4; tentatively, D is TRBD1 (6 bases). The germline V and J ends were trimmed by 6 bases and 7 bases, with 12 bases remaining between them. This CDR3 is 13 amino acids long. The CDR3 loop is CASRGLQGEKLFF. The CDR3 DNA follows: TGTGCCAGCAGAGGGCTACAGGGTGAAAAACTGTTTTTT.

The V gene is TRBV7-9, the J gene TRBJ2-1, with TRBD2 matching over 10 bases. This CDR3 has 15 residues. Per the germline V gene, CDR1 is SEHNR and CDR2 is FQNEAQ (reference sequence). Unmatched junction bases numbered 3, after V lost 1 base and J lost 6 bases. The CDR3 is CASSLVLAGTNEQFF. DNA of the CDR3: TGTGCCAGCAGCTTAGTACTAGCGGGGACCAATGAGCAGTTCTTC.

This chain connects TRBV12-3 or TRBV12-4 to TRBJ1-1; no definite D call. The ends were cut back, 2 bases at V and 1 base at J, with 5 bases in the middle. The CDR3 length is 13 residues. The CDR3 DNA is TGTGCCAGCAGTTTAAACGGGAACACTGAAGCTTTCTTT. Encoded protein: CASSLNGNTEAFF.

In this sample, this clone turned up once. The genes are TRBV7-9 and TRBJ2-2, with D maybe TRBD2 (5 bases). The CDR3 loop spans 14 amino acids. Trimming took 4 bases from V and 7 from J, leaving 13 bases between them. Germline assignment: CDR1 SEHNR and CDR2 FQNEAQ (reference sequence). Written as DNA, the CDR3 is TGTGCCAGCAGCTCCCCGGGGAGTGGCGGGGAGCTGTTTTTT. Protein product: CASSSPGSGGELFF.

The genes are TRBV5-8 and TRBJ2-1; 7 bases match TRBD2. The ends lost 0 bases at V and 2 bases at J; junction bases unmatched: 2. Germline CDR1 is SGHTS and CDR2 is YDEGEE. The CDR3 contains 15 residues. CDR3 amino acids: CASSLVGGAYNEQFF. In DNA, the CDR3 is TGTGCCAGCAGCTTGGTTGGGGGGGCCTACAATGAGCAGTTCTTC.

J is TRBJ1-1 and V is TRBV5-6; possible D gene TRBD1, 5 bases. V shed 1 base and J shed 4 bases, with 11 bases lying between them. The germline CDR1 and CDR2 sequences are SGHDT and YYEEEE. CDR3 length: 14 amino acids. The CDR3 coding sequence is TGTGCCAGCAGCTTGAGGGCCGGGGGCACTGAAGCTTTCTTT. Its translation is CASSLRAGGTEAFF.

This chain uses TRBV4-3 with TRBJ2-3; TRBD1 agrees at 7 bases. The CDR3 has 16 residues. Germline trimming cut 0 bases from V and 4 bases from J; bases unmatched to any gene: 7. Germline values: CDR1 LGHNA, CDR2 YSLEER. The CDR3 coding sequence is TGCGCCAGCAGCCAAGAACACAGGGGCATTGCAGATACGCAGTATTTT. Protein product: CASSQEHRGIADTQYF.

V gene TRBV6-6 combines with J gene TRBJ2-2, with D possibly TRBD1 on 5 matching bases. Germline V gene lookup returns CDR1 MNHNY and CDR2 SVGAGI (reference sequence). This CDR3 has 13 amino acids. V was cut by 6 bases and J by 6 bases, with 11 bases left in between. CDR3 sequence reads: CASRTDMAGELFF. The CDR3, as DNA: TGTGCCAGCAGGACAGATATGGCCGGGGAGCTGTTTTTT.

The chain is built from TRBV29-1 and TRBJ2-1; 10 bases align to TRBD2. CDR1 SQVTM and CDR2 ANQGSEA come from the germline V gene. CDR3 size: 16 residues. V gave up 4 bases and J gave up 5 bases; unmatched junction bases: 11. The CDR3 is CSVGPVAGGLNNEQFF. CDR3 nucleotide sequence: TGCAGCGTTGGGCCCGTAGCGGGAGGACTGAACAATGAGCAGTTCTTC.

This chain links TRBV7-6 with TRBJ2-3; unclear D gene. Looked up from germline, CDR1 is SGHVS and CDR2 is FNYEAQ. CDR3 length: 15 residues. Deletions cut 5 bases from V and 2 bases from J, with 14 bases between. The CDR3 reads CASSRVHTPTDTQYF. CDR3 in DNA: TGTGCCAGCAGCCGGGTCCATACACCCACAGATACGCAGTATTTT.

This chain connects TRBV29-1 to TRBJ2-7; a weak D match, TRBD2 (6 bases). Germline CDR1 SQVTM, CDR2 ANQGSEA. The CDR3 has 12 amino acids. CDR3 sequence: CSSGGLRSEQYV. CDR3 nucleotide sequence: TGTTCTTCCGGGGGTCTCCGCTCCGAGCAGTACGTC.

CDR3 DNA: TGTGCCAGCAGCCCAACAGGGCTTGAAGCTTTCTTT. Protein sequence: CASSPTGLEAFF. This chain joins TRBV11-2 and TRBJ1-1; D might be TRBD1 (6 bases). Deletions cut 5 bases from V and 7 bases from J, with 11 bases between. CDR3 size: 12 residues. The V gene's germline CDR1 is SGHAT and CDR2 FQNNGV.

The rearrangement joins TRBV18 to TRBJ2-2; the match to TRBD2 covers 8 bases. V shed 1 base, J shed 4 bases, and the junction held 2 bases outside the gene matches. The CDR3 covers 15 residues. Germline-derived CDR1 and CDR2 are KGHSH and LQKENI. The CDR3 DNA follows: TGTGCCAGCTCACCACGAGGACTAGCCACCGGGGAGCTGTTTTTT. It is translated as CASSPRGLATGELFF.

J is TRBJ2-3 and V is TRBV7-9, with D possibly matching TRBD2 (5 bases). V was pared by 1 base and J by 3 bases, with 17 bases between. The CDR3 runs 17 residues. Germline-derived CDR1 and CDR2 are SEHNR and FQNEAQ (reference sequence). The CDR3 sequence is CASSLGRTQRGTDTQYF. The CDR3, as DNA: TGTGCCAGCAGCTTAGGTCGGACTCAACGAGGGACAGATACGCAGTATTTT. The entire variable domain, with the rest obtained from reference TRBV7-9 and TRBJ2-3, is as follows: DTGVSQNPRHKITKRGQNVTFRCDPISEHNRLYWYRQTLGQGPEFLTYFQNEAQLEKSRLLSDRFSAERPKGSFSTLEIQRTEQGDSAMYLCASSLGRTQRGTDTQYFGPGTRLTVL.

The CDR3 region is CASSPQSGSSYNEQFF. The DNA for the CDR3 is TGTGCCAGCAGCCCGCAAAGCGGGAGCTCCTACAATGAGCAGTTCTTC. This rearrangement joins TRBV7-2 to TRBJ2-1; 8 nucleotides match TRBD2. Per germline, CDR1 SGHTA and CDR2 FQGNSA. The CDR3 length is 16 residues. J lost 0 bases, V lost 5 bases, and 6 bases had no gene match. Looking up the rest from reference TRBV7-2 and TRBJ2-1 gives the full variable domain: GAGVSQSPSNKVTEKGKDVELRCDPISGHTALYWYRQSLGQGLEFLIYFQGNSAPDKSGLPSDRFSAERTGGSVSTLTIQRTQQEDSAVYLCASSPQSGSSYNEQFFGPGTRLTVL.

This clone has only one observation. This chain connects TRBV2 to TRBJ1-1, with TRBD1 identical over 8 bases. CDR1 and CDR2 from the germline V gene are SNHLY and FYNNEI. The CDR3 length is 13 residues. Losses at the gene ends were 5 bases for V and 7 bases for J; bases not matched to a gene: 6. This chain's CDR3 is CASSSRGHNEAFF. DNA of the CDR3: TGTGCCAGCAGTAGCAGGGGGCATAATGAAGCTTTCTTT.

The chain carries TRBV21-1 and TRBJ2-3; TRBD1, the D gene given by the table, was not confirmed from the DNA. TRBV21-1 is a listed pseudogene. The CDR3 is 15 residues long. CDR3 DNA sequence: TGTGCCAGCAGTTCGACAGGGTATGAGTACGATACGCAGTATTTT. Protein: CASSSTGYEYDTQYF.

The chain joins TRBV24-1 to TRBJ2-7, with D unresolved. The germline V gene encodes CDR1 KGHDR and CDR2 SFDVKD. The CDR3 extends over 16 amino acids. With 2 bases removed from V and 1 base from J, the gap between germline ends came to 14 bases. CDR3 residues: CATSDSVSFRSYEQYV. CDR3 nucleotides: TGTGCCACCAGTGATTCTGTATCTTTCAGGTCCTACGAGCAGTACGTC.

This chain connects TRBV30 to TRBJ2-3; 8 nucleotides agree with TRBD2. Trimming at V came to 4 bases and at J to 0 bases, leaving 12 bases not matched to a gene. The CDR3 has 17 residues. Germline values: CDR1 GTSNPN, CDR2 SVGIG (reference sequence). CDR3 loop: CAWTIRGTRSSTDTQYF. In DNA, the CDR3 is TGTGCCTGGACTATACGAGGGACTAGATCTAGCACAGATACGCAGTATTTT.

This chain joins TRBV7-9 and TRBJ2-2; 8 bases fit TRBD2. V was clipped by 0 bases and J by 6 bases; unmatched bases: 9. From germline, CDR1 is SEHNR and CDR2 FQNEAQ (reference sequence). This CDR3 contains 17 residues. The CDR3 loop is CASSLAWPGLGSGELFF. CDR3 sequence (DNA): TGTGCCAGCAGCTTAGCGTGGCCGGGACTAGGGTCCGGGGAGCTGTTTTTT.

The V call is TRBV7-2, the J call TRBJ2-1, with 13 bases aligning to TRBD2. Trimming at V came to 4 bases and at J to 0 bases, leaving 3 bases not matched to a gene. CDR3 length equals 17 residues. Germline V gene lookup returns CDR1 SGHTA and CDR2 FQGNSA. CDR3 loop: CASSSRTSGSSYNEQFF. The CDR3 DNA reads TGTGCCAGCAGCTCCCGGACTAGCGGGAGCTCCTACAATGAGCAGTTCTTC.